The 7 T cell receptor beta chains given below trace back to one sample, sequenced in a study of T cell responses to AZD1222 COVID-19 vaccine. This table comes from immunoSEQ multiplex PCR, and its TCRdb copy is limited to in-frame clones, with some not included. The profile covers more than 110,000 clones, with 90% to 95% appearing a single time and 3.6% taken by the ten largest. Sequenced here: peripheral blood, sampled 28 days after the second AZD1222 dose. The source is an adult who received the AZD1222 COVID-19 vaccine.

This clone was detected once. The chain carries TRBV5-1 and TRBJ1-5, with a tentative D call TRBD1 (6 bases). The CDR3 is 14 residues long. Germline V gene lookup returns CDR1 SGHRS and CDR2 YFSETQ. V lost 0 bases and J 7 bases, leaving 11 bases between the germline ends. CDR3 DNA: TGCGCCAGCAGCTTGGCAGGGGATCGGCAGCCCCAGCATTTT. This gives the protein CASSLAGDRQPQHF. The whole variable domain, remainder taken from reference TRBV5-1 and TRBJ1-5, is KAGVTQTPRYLIKTRGQQVTLSCSPISGHRSVSWYQQTPGQGLQFLFEYFSETQRNKGNFPGRFSGRQFSNSRSEMNVSTLELGDSALYLCASSLAGDRQPQHFGDGTRLSIL.

The sample holds one count of this clone. The chain uses TRBV2 and TRBJ1-1; D gene unclear. The germline V gene encodes CDR1 SNHLY and CDR2 FYNNEI. The germline V and J ends were trimmed by 9 bases and 2 bases, with 13 bases remaining between them. The CDR3 length is 13 residues. CDR3 residues: CARRALINTEAFF. The CDR3 DNA sequence: TGTGCCAGGAGAGCACTGATTAACACTGAAGCTTTCTTT.

V is TRBV27 and J is TRBJ1-2; weak D call: TRBD1 (6 bases). The CDR3 extends over 15 amino acids. The V and J ends lost 6 bases and 7 bases respectively, with 21 bases between them. Germline V gene sequence: CDR1 MNHEY, CDR2 SMNVEV (reference sequence). The CDR3 DNA reads TGTGCCAGCAGGCCGCCAGGGGCCCCTTTTGGTGGCTACACCTTC. Its translation: CASRPPGAPFGGYTF.

This chain connects TRBV7-2 to TRBJ2-5; 7 positions match TRBD1. Germline-derived CDR1 and CDR2 are SGHTA and FQGNSA. V was clipped by 2 bases and J by 5 bases; unmatched bases: 8. The CDR3 runs 15 residues. The CDR3 region is CASSLWVGQRETQYF. The CDR3 nucleotides are TGTGCCAGCAGCTTATGGGTGGGACAGAGGGAGACCCAGTACTTC.

The V and J genes are TRBV5-1 and TRBJ1-5; a possible D gene is TRBD1 (6 bases). There are 15 residues in the CDR3. The ends were cut back, 2 bases at V and 3 bases at J, with 12 bases in the middle. CDR1 is SGHRS, CDR2 YFSETQ, per germline. The CDR3 DNA is TGCGCCAGCAGCTTATCAGGGGTCGCCAATCAGCCCCAGCATTTT. Translated, it gives CASSLSGVANQPQHF. The full variable domain, its missing parts supplied by reference TRBV5-1 and TRBJ1-5, is KAGVTQTPRYLIKTRGQQVTLSCSPISGHRSVSWYQQTPGQGLQFLFEYFSETQRNKGNFPGRFSGRQFSNSRSEMNVSTLELGDSALYLCASSLSGVANQPQHFGDGTRLSIL.

V usage is TRBV7-9 and J usage is TRBJ2-1; 7 bases line up with TRBD2. Germline CDR1 reads SEHNR; CDR2 reads FQNEAQ (reference sequence). Trimming removed 5 bases from V and 9 bases from J; junction bases left unmatched: 10. CDR3 length: 14 residues. CDR3 bases: TGTGCCAGCAGCCCCCGGGGGGAGGTCCTTGAGCAGTTCTTC. Its protein is CASSPRGEVLEQFF. Full variable domain (outside the CDR3, taken from reference TRBV7-9 and TRBJ2-1): DTGVSQNPRHKITKRGQNVTFRCDPISEHNRLYWYRQTLGQGPEFLTYFQNEAQLEKSRLLSDRFSAERPKGSFSTLEIQRTEQGDSAMYLCASSPRGEVLEQFFGPGTRLTVL.

The chain uses TRBV7-9 and TRBJ2-1; D unclear. Germline V gene data show CDR1 as SEHNR and CDR2 as FQNEAQ (reference sequence). Deletions cut 4 bases from V and 15 bases from J, with 16 bases between. The CDR3 runs to 12 residues. CDR3 in amino acids: CASSSLEASTFF. The CDR3 nucleotides are TGTGCCAGCAGCTCCCTAGAAGCGAGTACGTTCTTC. Full variable domain (remainder filled in from reference TRBV7-9 and TRBJ2-1): DTGVSQNPRHKITKRGQNVTFRCDPISEHNRLYWYRQTLGQGPEFLTYFQNEAQLEKSRLLSDRFSAERPKGSFSTLEIQRTEQGDSAMYLCASSSLEASTFFGPGTRLTVL.